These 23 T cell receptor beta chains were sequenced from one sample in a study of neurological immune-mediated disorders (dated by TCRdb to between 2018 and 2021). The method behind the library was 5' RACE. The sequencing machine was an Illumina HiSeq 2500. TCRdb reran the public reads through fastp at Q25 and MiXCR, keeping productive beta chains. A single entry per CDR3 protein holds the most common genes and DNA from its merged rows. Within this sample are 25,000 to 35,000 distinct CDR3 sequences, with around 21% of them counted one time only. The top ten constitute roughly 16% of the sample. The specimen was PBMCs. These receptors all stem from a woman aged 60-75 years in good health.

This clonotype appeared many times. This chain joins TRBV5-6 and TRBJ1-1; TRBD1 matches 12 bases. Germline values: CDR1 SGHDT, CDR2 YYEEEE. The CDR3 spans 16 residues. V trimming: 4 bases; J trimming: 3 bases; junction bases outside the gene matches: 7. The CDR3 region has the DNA TGTGCCAGCAGCCTCGGGACAGGGGGCCGGGACACTGAAGCTTTCTTT. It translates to CASSLGTGGRDTEAFF.

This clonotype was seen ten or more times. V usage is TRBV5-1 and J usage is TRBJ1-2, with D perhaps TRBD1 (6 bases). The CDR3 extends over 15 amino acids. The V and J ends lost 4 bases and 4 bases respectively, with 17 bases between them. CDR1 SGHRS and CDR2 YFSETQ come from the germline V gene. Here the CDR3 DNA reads TGCGCCAGCAGCGCCAGCAGGGGCCAAACCTATGGCTACACCTTC. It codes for CASSASRGQTYGYTF. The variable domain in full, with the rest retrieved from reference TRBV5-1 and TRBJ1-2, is KAGVTQTPRYLIKTRGQQVTLSCSPISGHRSVSWYQQTPGQGLQFLFEYFSETQRNKGNFPGRFSGRQFSNSRSEMNVSTLELGDSALYLCASSASRGQTYGYTFGSGTRLTVV.

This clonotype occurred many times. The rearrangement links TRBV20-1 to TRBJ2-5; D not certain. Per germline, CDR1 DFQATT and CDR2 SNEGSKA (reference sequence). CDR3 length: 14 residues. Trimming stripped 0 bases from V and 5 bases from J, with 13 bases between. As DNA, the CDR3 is TGCAGTGCTAGAGAAACTGGCGGCCGGGAGACCCAGTACTTC. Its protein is CSARETGGRETQYF.

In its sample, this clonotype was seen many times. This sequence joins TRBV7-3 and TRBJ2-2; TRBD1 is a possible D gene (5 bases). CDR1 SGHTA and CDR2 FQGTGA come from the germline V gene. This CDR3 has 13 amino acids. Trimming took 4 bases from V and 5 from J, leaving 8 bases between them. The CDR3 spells CASSWKGTGELFF. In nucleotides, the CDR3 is TGTGCCAGCAGCTGGAAGGGGACCGGGGAGCTGTTTTTT. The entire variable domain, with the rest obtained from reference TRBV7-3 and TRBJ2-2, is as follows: GAGVSQTPSNKVTEKGKYVELRCDPISGHTALYWYRQSLGQGPEFLIYFQGTGAADDSGLPNDRFFAVRPEGSVSTLKIQRTERGDSAVYLCASSWKGTGELFFGEGSRLTVL.

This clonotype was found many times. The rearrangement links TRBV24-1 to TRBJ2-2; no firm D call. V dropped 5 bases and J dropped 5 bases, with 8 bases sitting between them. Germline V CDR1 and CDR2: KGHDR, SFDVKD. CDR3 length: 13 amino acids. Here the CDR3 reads CATSGRVTGELFF. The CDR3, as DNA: TGTGCCACCAGTGGAAGGGTTACCGGGGAGCTGTTTTTT.

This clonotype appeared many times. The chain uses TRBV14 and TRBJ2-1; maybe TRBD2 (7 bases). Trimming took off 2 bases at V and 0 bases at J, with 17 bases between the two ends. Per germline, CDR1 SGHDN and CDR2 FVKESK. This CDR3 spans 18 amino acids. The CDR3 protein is CASSQFRGATPSYNEQFF. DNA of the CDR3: TGTGCCAGCAGCCAATTTCGGGGGGCCACCCCCTCCTACAATGAGCAGTTCTTC.

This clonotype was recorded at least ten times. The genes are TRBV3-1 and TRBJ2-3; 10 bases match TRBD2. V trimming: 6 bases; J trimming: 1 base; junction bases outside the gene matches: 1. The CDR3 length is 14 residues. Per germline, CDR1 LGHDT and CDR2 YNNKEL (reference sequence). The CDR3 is CASRGTSGTDTQYF. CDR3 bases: TGTGCCAGCAGAGGGACTAGCGGCACAGATACGCAGTATTTT.

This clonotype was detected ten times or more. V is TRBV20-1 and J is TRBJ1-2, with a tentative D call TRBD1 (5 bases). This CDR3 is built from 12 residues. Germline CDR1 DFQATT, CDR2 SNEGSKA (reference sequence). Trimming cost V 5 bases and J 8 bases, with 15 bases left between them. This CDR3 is CSASLQDNGYTF. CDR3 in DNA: TGCAGTGCTTCGCTACAGGATAACGGCTACACCTTC.

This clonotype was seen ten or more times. The CDR3: CASSRTGLAHYEQYF. In DNA form, the CDR3 reads TGTGCCAGCAGCCGTACAGGGTTGGCGCACTACGAGCAGTACTTC. This rearrangement joins TRBV7-3 to TRBJ2-7; a possible D gene is TRBD1 (6 bases). V lost 5 bases, J lost 3 bases, and 17 bases lay in between. Germline V lookup: CDR1 SGHTA, CDR2 FQGTGA. The CDR3 runs 15 residues. The entire variable domain, with the rest obtained from reference TRBV7-3 and TRBJ2-7, is as follows: GAGVSQTPSNKVTEKGKYVELRCDPISGHTALYWYRQSLGQGPEFLIYFQGTGAADDSGLPNDRFFAVRPEGSVSTLKIQRTERGDSAVYLCASSRTGLAHYEQYFGPGTRLTVT.

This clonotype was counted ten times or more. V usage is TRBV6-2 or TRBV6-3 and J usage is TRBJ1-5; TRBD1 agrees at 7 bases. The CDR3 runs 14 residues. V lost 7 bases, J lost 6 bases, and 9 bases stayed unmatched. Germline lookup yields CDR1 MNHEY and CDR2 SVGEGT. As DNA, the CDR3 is TGTGCCAGCACCAAAGACAGGGACGGTCAGCCCCAGCATTTT. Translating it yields CASTKDRDGQPQHF.

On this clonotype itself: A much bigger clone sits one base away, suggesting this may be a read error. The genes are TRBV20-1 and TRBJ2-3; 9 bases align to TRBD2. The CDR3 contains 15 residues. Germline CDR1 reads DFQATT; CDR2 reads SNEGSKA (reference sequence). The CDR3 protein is CIAPRFSGSSDTQYF. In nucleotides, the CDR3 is TGCATTGCTCCACGTTTTAGCGGGAGTTCGGATACGCAGTATTTT.

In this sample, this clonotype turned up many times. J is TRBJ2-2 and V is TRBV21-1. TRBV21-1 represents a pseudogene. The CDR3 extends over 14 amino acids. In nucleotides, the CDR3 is TGTGCCAGCAGCGAGCCTCTTAACACCGGGGAGCTGTTTTTT. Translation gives CASSEPLNTGELFF.

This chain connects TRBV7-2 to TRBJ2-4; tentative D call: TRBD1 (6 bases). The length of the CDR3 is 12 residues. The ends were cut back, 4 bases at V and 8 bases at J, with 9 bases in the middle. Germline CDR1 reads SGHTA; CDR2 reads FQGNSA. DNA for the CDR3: TGTGCCAGCAGCTCCCCAGGGGACATTCAGTACTTC. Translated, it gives CASSSPGDIQYF.

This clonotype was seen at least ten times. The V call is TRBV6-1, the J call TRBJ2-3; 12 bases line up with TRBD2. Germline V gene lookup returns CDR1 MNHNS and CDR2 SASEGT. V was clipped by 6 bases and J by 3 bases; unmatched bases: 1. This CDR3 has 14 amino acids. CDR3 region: CASRTSGRTDTQYF. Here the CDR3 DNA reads TGTGCCAGCAGAACTAGCGGGAGGACAGATACGCAGTATTTT.

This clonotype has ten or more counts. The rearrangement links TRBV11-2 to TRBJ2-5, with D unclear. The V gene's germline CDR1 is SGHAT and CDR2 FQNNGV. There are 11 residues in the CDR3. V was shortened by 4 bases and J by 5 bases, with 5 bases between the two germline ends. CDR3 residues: CASSSPETQYF. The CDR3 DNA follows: TGTGCCAGCAGCTCGCCGGAGACCCAGTACTTC.

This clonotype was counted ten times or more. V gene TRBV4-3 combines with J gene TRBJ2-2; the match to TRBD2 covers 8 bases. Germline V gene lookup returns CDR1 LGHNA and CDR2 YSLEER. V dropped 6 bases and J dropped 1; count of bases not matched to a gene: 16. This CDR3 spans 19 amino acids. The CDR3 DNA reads TGCGCCAGCAGTCCGGGAATCAAATGGCGGGAGGAGAACACCGGGGAGCTGTTTTTT. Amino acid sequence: CASSPGIKWREENTGELFF.

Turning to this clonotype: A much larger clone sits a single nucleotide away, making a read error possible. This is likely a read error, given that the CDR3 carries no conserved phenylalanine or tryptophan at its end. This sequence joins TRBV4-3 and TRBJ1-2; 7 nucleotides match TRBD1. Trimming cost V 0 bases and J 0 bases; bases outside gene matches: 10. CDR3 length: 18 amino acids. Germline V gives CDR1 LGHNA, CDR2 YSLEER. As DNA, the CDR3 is TGCGCCAGCAGCCAAGATGGGACAGACCTACTAGCTAACTATGGCTACACCTTA. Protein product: CASSQDGTDLLANYGYTL.

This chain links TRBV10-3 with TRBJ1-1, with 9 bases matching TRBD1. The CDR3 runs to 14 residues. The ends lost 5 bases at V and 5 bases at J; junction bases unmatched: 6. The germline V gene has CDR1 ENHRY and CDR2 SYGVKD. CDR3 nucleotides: TGTGCCATCAGTCCCCGGGACAGGGTTACTGAAGCTTTCTTT. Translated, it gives CAISPRDRVTEAFF.

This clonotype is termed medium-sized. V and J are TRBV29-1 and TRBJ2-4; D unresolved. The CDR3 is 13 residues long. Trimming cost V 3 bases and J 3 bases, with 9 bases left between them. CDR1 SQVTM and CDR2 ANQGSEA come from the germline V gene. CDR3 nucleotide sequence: TGCAGCGTTGATGATAGGGTCAAAAACATTCAGTACTTC. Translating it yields CSVDDRVKNIQYF.

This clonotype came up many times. The CDR3 region has the DNA TGCGCCAGCAGCGGAGAACCGGGACAGGAAAAGTTCTATGGCTACACCTTC. It encodes CASSGEPGQEKFYGYTF. V is TRBV5-1 and J is TRBJ1-2; 8 bases align to TRBD1. This CDR3 has 17 amino acids. Per the germline V gene, CDR1 is SGHRS and CDR2 is YFSETQ. V lost 4 bases and J lost 4; bases outside the gene matches: 15.

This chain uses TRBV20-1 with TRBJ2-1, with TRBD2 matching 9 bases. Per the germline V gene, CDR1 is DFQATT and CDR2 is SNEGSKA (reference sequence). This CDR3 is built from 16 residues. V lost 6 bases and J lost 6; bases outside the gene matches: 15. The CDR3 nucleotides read TGCAGTGCCCCCCCGCAACGGGGCGGGAGGGGCAATGAGCAGTTCTTC. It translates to CSAPPQRGGRGNEQFF.

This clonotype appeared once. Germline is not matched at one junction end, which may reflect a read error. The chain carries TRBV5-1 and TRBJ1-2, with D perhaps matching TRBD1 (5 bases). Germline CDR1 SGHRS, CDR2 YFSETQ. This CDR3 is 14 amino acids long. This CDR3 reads CASSTTETDYGYAF. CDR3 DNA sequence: TGCGCCAGTAGCACAACAGAGACAGACTATGGCTACGCCTTC.

CDR3 sequence reads: CASSDPGHSRDEQYF. In DNA form, the CDR3 reads TGCGCCAGCAGCGACCCGGGACACAGCAGGGACGAGCAGTACTTC. The chain is built from TRBV5-1 and TRBJ2-7; D possibly corresponds to TRBD1 (6 bases). From germline, CDR1 is SGHRS and CDR2 YFSETQ. The V and J ends lost 4 bases and 5 bases respectively, with 19 bases between them. The CDR3 covers 15 residues.